The rows below give T cell receptor beta chains drawn from one sample of a study of blood T cell repertoires in COVID-19. The table came from immunoSEQ multiplex PCR; TCRdb's copy has only in-frame clones and leaves some out. The table lists 25,000 to 35,000 clones, roughly nine tenths of them singletons, with under 55% in the top ten. The sequenced material came from peripheral blood. These receptors all stem from a human donor with acute or convalescent COVID-19. The donor label of this sample is uncertain. CDR3s include the opening cysteine and the closing phenylalanine or tryptophan. The D gene is left open where the match is weak. Clone sizes are given selectively: once, few, many, or a class where the clone is expanded.

abundance	v_gene	j_gene	d_gene	CDR3nt	CDR3aa
.	TRBV4-3	TRBJ2-3	.	TGCGCCAGCAGCCAAGATTCGCCCGCAGGAGATACGCAGTATTTT	CASSQDSPAGDTQYF
.	TRBV7-2	TRBJ2-2	.	TGTGCCAGCAGCTTACAAATCCAGGGGGAGCTGTTTTTT	CASSLQIQGELFF
.	TRBV12-5	TRBJ2-7	TRBD2	TGTGCTAGTGGTTTGCGGGGGGCCTACGAGCAGTACTTC	CASGLRGAYEQYF
.	TRBV6-2/TRBV6-3	TRBJ2-3	.	TGTGCCAGCAGTTACGCCGACAAGGCCGTTTGGAGCGGTGAGGATACGCAGTATTTT	CASSYADKAVWSGEDTQYF
.	TRBV6-5	TRBJ1-1	.	TGTGCCAGCAGGATACGACCGGGGGACACTGAAGCTTTCTTT	CASRIRPGDTEAFF
.	TRBV6-1	TRBJ2-1	TRBD2	TGTGCCAGCAGTGACCGTAGCGGGGGGGTCTACAATGAGCAGTTCTTC	CASSDRSGGVYNEQFF
.	TRBV5-1	TRBJ1-2	.	TGCGCCAGCGAATCAGGGGACCGGAAGGGCTACACCTTC	CASESGDRKGYTF
.	TRBV5-4	TRBJ2-7	.	TGTGCCAGCAGCTTCCAGGGGTCGGGATTCGAGCAGTACTTC	CASSFQGSGFEQYF
once	TRBV11-2	TRBJ2-4	.	TGTGCCAGCAGCTTTGGGAGGACGAGAAACATTCAGTACTTC	CASSFGRTRNIQYF
.	TRBV5-4	TRBJ2-5	.	TGTGCCAGCAGAATGACTAGGGAAGGGACCCAGTACTTC	CASRMTREGTQYF
.	TRBV4-1	TRBJ2-3	TRBD1	TGCGCCAGCAGCCAACCTAGACAGGGGGCCACAGATACGCAGTATTTT	CASSQPRQGATDTQYF
.	TRBV7-2	TRBJ1-4	TRBD1	TGTGCCAGCAGCTCTCAAGGGACAGGGGTGCGTGAAAAACTGTTTTTT	CASSSQGTGVREKLFF
.	TRBV20-1	TRBJ1-4	.	TGCAGTGCTAGAGTTGGCGAAAAACTGTTTTTT	CSARVGEKLFF
once	TRBV28	TRBJ2-7	TRBD2	TGTGCCAGCAGTTTTCCGGCGGGCGGGGGGAAGATCCCGACGGGACTTGCCTACGAGCAGTACTTC	CASSFPAGGGKIPTGLAYEQYF
.	TRBV9	TRBJ2-6	.	TGTGCCAGCAGCGTAATGCTCTCGGTTGGGGCCAACGTCCTGACTTTC	CASSVMLSVGANVLTF
once	TRBV28	TRBJ2-6	.	TGTGCCAGCGGTCCGGGGGTAGTTGGGGCCAACGTCCTGACTTTC	CASGPGVVGANVLTF
.	TRBV3-1/TRBV3-2	TRBJ2-3	.	TGTGCCAGCAGCCCCCGCGGCTTCACAGATACGCAGTATTTT	CASSPRGFTDTQYF
.	TRBV9	TRBJ1-2	.	TGTGCCAGCAGCCAGAACGATGGCTACACCTTC	CASSQNDGYTF
.	TRBV6-5	TRBJ1-5	.	TGTGCCAGCAGGAGAACGGGGAATCAGCCCCAGCATTTT	CASRRTGNQPQHF
.	TRBV19	TRBJ1-5	.	TGTGCCAGTAGTATTGTCCGGGATCAGCCCCAGCATTTT	CASSIVRDQPQHF
few	TRBV27	TRBJ2-5	TRBD2	TGTGCCAGCAGCCTTAGACTAGCGGGGGCCATGTACCAAGAGACCCAGTACTTC	CASSLRLAGAMYQETQYF
.	TRBV14	TRBJ1-2	.	TGTGCCAGCAGCACCCGAGAGGGACTTAACTATGGCTACACCTTC	CASSTREGLNYGYTF
.	TRBV7-2	TRBJ2-3	TRBD1	TGTGCCAGCAGCTTAGCGCGTTACAGGGGGGCAGATACGCAGTATTTT	CASSLARYRGADTQYF
.	TRBV28	TRBJ1-5	TRBD1	TGTGCCAGCAGTTTATGGGGGACAGGGGAAAAGCCCCAGCATTTT	CASSLWGTGEKPQHF
once	TRBV27	TRBJ1-2	.	TGTGCCAGCAGTTTCCGGGGGGGTGGCTACACCTTC	CASSFRGGGYTF
.	TRBV5-1	TRBJ2-2	.	TGCGCCAGCAGCTTGGTTGTCAGAAACACCGGGGAGCTGTTTTTT	CASSLVVRNTGELFF
.	TRBV19	TRBJ2-3	TRBD2	TGTGCCAGTAGTATTTCGAGCGGGAGTGTCACAGATACGCAGTATTTT	CASSISSGSVTDTQYF
.	TRBV15	TRBJ2-3	TRBD1	TGTGCCACCAGCAGACCCGGGACAGGCTTCACAGATACGCAGTATTTT	CATSRPGTGFTDTQYF
once	TRBV4-1	TRBJ2-1	.	TGCGCCAGCAGCCAATTGGGTCTAGCCAACCGGGGGTCCTACAATGAGCAGTTCTTC	CASSQLGLANRGSYNEQFF
.	TRBV7-9	TRBJ1-5	TRBD1	TGTGCCAGCAGCTTAGTCCAGGGGGCAGATAGCAATCAGCCCCAGCATTTT	CASSLVQGADSNQPQHF
.	TRBV5-1	TRBJ2-5	TRBD2	TGCGCCAGCAGACCCCAGACTAGCGTGCAGACCCAGTACTTC	CASRPQTSVQTQYF
few	TRBV13	TRBJ1-3	.	TGTGCCAGCTCCGTGGGAGGATTGGGAAACACCATATATTTT	CASSVGGLGNTIYF
.	TRBV7-2	TRBJ2-2	.	TGTGCCAGCAGCCGGGACACACGCGCGAACACCGGGGAGCTGTTTTTT	CASSRDTRANTGELFF
.	TRBV5-4	TRBJ1-1	.	TGTGCCAGCAGCTTGGAGCGGGAAAGGAACGCTGAAGCTTTCTTT	CASSLERERNAEAFF
.	TRBV25-1	TRBJ1-1	TRBD1	TGTGCCAGCAGTGAAAGAGGGGGCAGCCGAAACACTGAAGCTTTCTTT	CASSERGGSRNTEAFF
.	TRBV10-3	TRBJ2-5	TRBD1	TGTGCCATCACAGAGGGTACAGGGGGGAACCAAGAGACCCAGTACTTC	CAITEGTGGNQETQYF
.	TRBV3-1/TRBV3-2	TRBJ2-1	TRBD2	TGTGCCAGCAGCCCCGGAACCGGACTAGCGGGGTTGGTGTACTCCTACAATGAGCAGTTCTTC	CASSPGTGLAGLVYSYNEQFF
.	TRBV5-1	TRBJ1-1	TRBD1	TGCGCCAGCAGCTTACAGGGGGGGAACACTGAAGCTTTCTTT	CASSLQGGNTEAFF
.	TRBV7-9	TRBJ2-1	TRBD2	TGTGCCAGCGTCCGGGCGGGGGGTCCTGGAAGCAATGAGCAGTTCTTC	CASVRAGGPGSNEQFF
.	TRBV7-2	TRBJ2-7	.	TGTGCCAGCAGCTTAGGATACAGTTCCTACGAGCAGTACTTC	CASSLGYSSYEQYF
.	TRBV19	TRBJ2-5	.	TGTGCCAGTAGTATAGGCTCGGGAGCGGAGACCCAGTACTTC	CASSIGSGAETQYF
.	TRBV19	TRBJ1-2	.	TGTGCCAGTAGTATAGGGAGTGGAGGTAACTATGGCTACACCTTC	CASSIGSGGNYGYTF
.	TRBV7-2	TRBJ2-1	.	TGTGCCAGCAGCTTAGGTCAGGGCCAGGAAAATGAGCAGTTCTTC	CASSLGQGQENEQFF
.	TRBV11-2	TRBJ2-7	TRBD1	TGTGCCAGCAGCTTAGATCGAATGGGACAGGGAACCTACGAGCAGTACTTC	CASSLDRMGQGTYEQYF
.	TRBV5-1	TRBJ1-2	TRBD1	TGCGCCAGCAGCCTGGGGTCCAATGGACAGGGATCTAGGGGCTACACCTTC	CASSLGSNGQGSRGYTF
.	TRBV5-1	TRBJ1-6	TRBD1	TGCGCCAGCAGCGGGTCGACGACAGGGAATTCACCCCTCCACTTT	CASSGSTTGNSPLHF
.	TRBV3-1/TRBV3-2	TRBJ1-4	.	TGTGCCAGCAGCCCGCGAAGAGGCGATGAAAAACTGTTTTTT	CASSPRRGDEKLFF
.	TRBV5-8	TRBJ2-2	TRBD1	TGTGCCAGCAGCCCGGGGAGACAGGGGACGAACACCGGGGAGCTGTTTTTT	CASSPGRQGTNTGELFF
.	TRBV19	TRBJ2-5	.	TGTGCCACGGACGGAGGGTTGGAGACCCAGTACTTC	CATDGGLETQYF
.	TRBV9	TRBJ1-6	.	TGTGCCAGCAGCGGATCGGGGGGGAATAGTGGACGTTCACCCCTCCACTTT	CASSGSGGNSGRSPLHF
.	TRBV11-2	TRBJ2-5	TRBD2	TGTGCCAGCAGCTTAGTCCGGACTAGCGGGCAGACCCAGTACTTC	CASSLVRTSGQTQYF
.	TRBV7-2	TRBJ2-5	TRBD2	TGTGCCAGCAGCTTAGGCTTAGCGGGCGGGGGAGAGACCCAGTACTTC	CASSLGLAGGGETQYF
.	TRBV6-2/TRBV6-3	TRBJ2-7	TRBD1	TGTGCCAGCAGCAAAGGGACAGGGGGGAAAGGGCAGTACTTC	CASSKGTGGKGQYF
.	TRBV6-5	TRBJ1-6	.	TGTGCCAGCAGGCGTGGGACAATGAATAATTCACCCCTCCACTTT	CASRRGTMNNSPLHF